One and the same sample provided the 26 T cell receptor beta chains below, sequenced in a study of Ad26.COV2.S vaccination and SARS-CoV-2 variants. Treatment here: 15 to 20 received Ad26.COV2.S at low or high dose, single or two shots; a few received placebo; per-sample allocation not given. Sampling occurred on day 63 after the first vaccine or placebo injection. Generated by immunoSEQ multiplex PCR, the TCRdb table keeps only in-frame clones and is missing some. Seen here are 400,000 or so clones, around nine tenths observed once, and the top ten hold 3.5%. The input for sequencing was peripheral blood, taken in a trial of Ad26.COV2.S vaccine versus placebo. The receptors stem from a person aged 18-60 years who received the Ad26.COV2.S COVID-19 vaccine or a placebo.

The chain has TRBV7-6 and TRBJ1-2; TRBD1 is a possible D gene (6 bases). V lost 5 bases and J 7 bases, leaving 20 bases between the germline ends. This CDR3 is built from 15 residues. CDR1 and CDR2 (germline): SGHVS, FNYEAQ. CDR3 in amino acids: CASSPLLPGAGGYTF. Written as DNA, the CDR3 is TGTGCCAGCAGCCCACTCCTCCCGGGGGCTGGTGGCTACACCTTC. The full variable domain, rest sourced from reference TRBV7-6 and TRBJ1-2, is GAGVSQSPRYKVTKRGQDVALRCDPISGHVSLYWYRQALGQGPEFLTYFNYEAQQDKSGLPNDRFSAERPEGSISTLTIQRTEQRDSAMYRCASSPLLPGAGGYTFGSGTRLTVV.

This chain uses TRBV12-5 with TRBJ2-3, with 7 bases identical to TRBD1. This CDR3 region has 15 residues. CDR1 LGHNT and CDR2 FRNRAP come from the germline V gene. Germline trimming cut 7 bases from V and 1 base from J; bases unmatched to any gene: 8. The CDR3 coding sequence is TGTGCTAGTGCCCAGACAGGGTTCGGCACAGATACGCAGTATTTT. Translated: CASAQTGFGTDTQYF.

A few counts support this clone. This rearrangement joins TRBV10-3 to TRBJ1-6, with D unclear. The ends were cut back, 3 bases at V and 12 bases at J, with 18 bases in the middle. The CDR3 consists of 15 residues. From germline, CDR1 is ENHRY and CDR2 SYGVKD. CDR3 nucleotides: TGTGCCATCAGTGATGCCCCCTCGCAGTTCGGACCCCTCCACTTT. Protein product: CAISDAPSQFGPLHF.

This clone was counted only a few times. The V gene is TRBV29-1, the J gene TRBJ2-3, with TRBD2 identical over 7 bases. CDR1 and CDR2 (germline): SQVTM, ANQGSEA. The length of the CDR3 is 15 residues. Germline trimming cut 5 bases from V and 1 base from J; bases unmatched to any gene: 9. CDR3 loop: CSVPPPAGGTDTQYF. In DNA form, the CDR3 reads TGCAGCGTTCCCCCTCCGGCGGGGGGCACAGATACGCAGTATTTT.

The chain combines TRBV7-9 with TRBJ1-2; D might be TRBD1 (5 bases). There are 14 residues in the CDR3. V lost 3 bases to trimming and J lost 4 bases, with 12 bases between them. Per germline, CDR1 SEHNR and CDR2 FQNEAQ (reference sequence). The CDR3, as DNA: TGTGCCAGCAGCTTCCGGGGGGAAAGCTATGGCTACACCTTC. It codes for CASSFRGESYGYTF.

The genes are TRBV9 and TRBJ2-2; TRBD2 matches at 13 bases. The CDR3 sequence is 17 residues long. CDR1 SGDLS and CDR2 YYNGEE come from the germline V gene. V dropped 0 bases and J dropped 7; count of bases not matched to a gene: 6. CDR3 protein: CASSVGLAGGRVGELFF. CDR3 DNA: TGTGCCAGCAGCGTAGGACTAGCGGGGGGCCGAGTCGGGGAGCTGTTTTTT.

This clone was detected once. The rearrangement uses TRBV12-3 or TRBV12-4 and TRBJ1-1; TRBD1 aligns across 8 bases. This CDR3 spans 13 amino acids. The junction had 4 bases not matched to a gene; V was cut back by 5 bases and J by 5 bases. The CDR3 spells CASSQQGGTEAFF. CDR3 DNA: TGTGCCAGCAGTCAACAGGGGGGGACTGAAGCTTTCTTT.

In DNA form, the CDR3 reads TGCGCCAGCAGCTTGGGACAGGGGGAACAGGATGAGCAGTTCTTC. Translated: CASSLGQGEQDEQFF. This chain joins TRBV5-1 and TRBJ2-1; the match to TRBD1 covers 9 bases. This CDR3 is built from 15 residues. Germline CDR1 and CDR2: SGHRS and YFSETQ. V dropped 0 bases and J dropped 8; count of bases not matched to a gene: 6.

The chain employs TRBV6-2 or TRBV6-3 and TRBJ1-1, with D perhaps TRBD1 (5 bases). This CDR3 is built from 14 residues. Germline loops: CDR1 MNHEY, CDR2 SVGEGT. V was cut by 4 bases and J by 6 bases, with 15 bases left in between. CDR3 in DNA: TGTGCCAGCAGTTTACCGGCAGGGAGCGCTGAAGCTTTCTTT. Its translation: CASSLPAGSAEAFF.

The chain recombines TRBV5-1 with TRBJ2-5; a possible D gene is TRBD2 (6 bases). V lost 4 bases and J 5 bases, leaving 12 bases between the germline ends. This CDR3 is 13 amino acids long. Looked up from germline, CDR1 is SGHRS and CDR2 is YFSETQ. Here the CDR3 DNA reads TGCGCCAGCAGCCCTCGACTAGAGGAGACCCAGTACTTC. It yields the protein CASSPRLEETQYF.

The rearrangement links TRBV30 to TRBJ1-3; D not certain. CDR1 is GTSNPN, CDR2 SVGIG, per germline (reference sequence). The CDR3 is 15 amino acids. V was shortened by 2 bases and J by 4 bases, with 15 bases between the two germline ends. The DNA of the CDR3 is TGTGCCTGGAGTCGAGTGGGAACGTCGGGAAACACCATATATTTT. Its protein product is CAWSRVGTSGNTIYF. Using reference TRBV30 and TRBJ1-3 for the parts outside the CDR3, the full variable domain is SQTIHQWPATLVQPVGSPLSLECTVEGTSNPNLYWYRQAAGRGLQLLFYSVGIGQISSEVPQNLSASRPQDRQFILSSKKLLLSDSGFYLCAWSRVGTSGNTIYFGEGSWLTVV.

The chain joins TRBV10-1 to TRBJ1-2; maybe TRBD1 (6 bases). Germline-derived CDR1 and CDR2 are WNHNN and SYGVQD (reference sequence). This CDR3 is built from 13 residues. The V end was cut by 7 bases, the J end by 8 bases, with 17 bases between. CDR3 in amino acids: CASIYGQQVGYTF. In nucleotides, the CDR3 is TGCGCCAGCATCTACGGACAGCAAGTGGGCTACACCTTC.

This clone qualifies as medium-sized (0.01 to 0.1%). The V call is TRBV7-2, the J call TRBJ1-2, with no clear D. V lost 5 bases and J lost 8, with 12 bases in between. Germline V gene sequence: CDR1 SGHTA, CDR2 FQGNSA. The CDR3 is made up of 12 amino acids. The CDR3 sequence is CASSPNSGGYTF. Written as DNA, the CDR3 is TGTGCCAGCAGCCCTAACAGCGGGGGCTACACCTTC.

This clone was counted a few times. This chain joins TRBV7-9 and TRBJ1-4; D remains unclear. The length of the CDR3 is 13 residues. CDR1 and CDR2 from the germline V gene are SEHNR and FQNEAQ (reference sequence). Trimming stripped 4 bases from V and 10 bases from J, with 13 bases between. Here the CDR3 DNA reads TGTGCCAGCAGCTCCTCAAATCAAGGAAAACTGTTTTTT. Translating it yields CASSSSNQGKLFF.

V is TRBV6-5 and J is TRBJ2-5; D gene ambiguous. V was pared by 5 bases and J by 4 bases, with 11 bases between. This CDR3 comprises 13 residues. From germline, CDR1 is MNHEY and CDR2 SVGAGI. Here the CDR3 DNA reads TGTGCCAGCAGTCGAAGATGGTCAGAGACCCAGTACTTC. Protein: CASSRRWSETQYF.

This chain links TRBV10-2 with TRBJ2-6, with D possibly being TRBD1 (6 bases). Germline CDR1 and CDR2: WSHSY and SAAADI. V lost 6 bases, J lost 4 bases, and 13 bases lay in between. The CDR3 extends over 15 amino acids. The DNA of the CDR3 is TGCGCCAGCAGCCCCGGGACAAGAGGGGCCAACGTCCTGACTTTC. Translated: CASSPGTRGANVLTF.

This chain uses TRBV18 with TRBJ2-1; TRBD1 might be the D (6 bases). There are 15 residues in the CDR3. The ends were cut back, 2 bases at V and 4 bases at J, with 12 bases in the middle. Germline assignment: CDR1 KGHSH and CDR2 LQKENI. For the CDR3, the DNA is TGTGCCAGCTCACCAAATTCCGGACAGTACAATGAGCAGTTCTTC. It specifies CASSPNSGQYNEQFF. Complete variable domain (other parts from reference TRBV18 and TRBJ2-1): NAGVMQNPRHLVRRRGQEARLRCSPMKGHSHVYWYRQLPEEGLKFMVYLQKENIIDESGMPKERFSAEFPKEGPSILRIQQVVRGDSAAYFCASSPNSGQYNEQFFGPGTRLTVL.

CDR3 sequence (DNA): TGTGCCAGCAGTCTTTACCCGAACGGGGAGCTGTTTTTT. Protein: CASSLYPNGELFF. The J gene is TRBJ2-2, the V gene TRBV27; D gene unclear. This CDR3 region has 13 residues. In germline, CDR1 is MNHEY, CDR2 SMNVEV (reference sequence). Trimming removed 5 bases from V and 7 bases from J, with 11 bases in between.

V is TRBV9 and J is TRBJ2-6; TRBD1 is a possible D gene (5 bases). Germline lookup yields CDR1 SGDLS and CDR2 YYNGEE. Trimming left V 0 bases short and J 4 bases short, with 11 bases between. The CDR3 sequence is 16 residues long. CDR3 DNA: TGTGCCAGCAGCGTAGGGCAGGGTCGAGGGGCCAACGTCCTGACTTTC. As protein: CASSVGQGRGANVLTF.

This chain joins TRBV6-5 and TRBJ1-1; D unresolved. The germline V gene encodes CDR1 MNHEY and CDR2 SVGAGI. CDR3 length: 13 amino acids. V was shortened by 2 bases and J by 3 bases, with 7 bases between the two germline ends. CDR3 sequence (DNA): TGTGCCAGCAGTTACGGGTCGTACACTGAAGCTTTCTTT. It specifies CASSYGSYTEAFF.

The chain couples TRBV5-4 to TRBJ2-2; 7 nucleotides match TRBD2. Germline trimming cut 3 bases from V and 0 bases from J; bases unmatched to any gene: 2. Germline values: CDR1 SGHNT, CDR2 YYREEE (reference sequence). The CDR3 runs 15 residues. This chain's CDR3 is CASSSTSPNTGELFF. DNA for the CDR3: TGTGCCAGCAGCTCGACTAGCCCGAACACCGGGGAGCTGTTTTTT.

The chain couples TRBV14 to TRBJ2-7, with D uncertain. Germline V CDR1 and CDR2: SGHDN, FVKESK. CDR3 length: 9 residues. V gave up 4 bases and J gave up 12 bases, with 7 bases separating them. The DNA of the CDR3 is TGTGCCAGCAGCCCCCCTCCGTACTTC. This translates into CASSPPPYF.

The chain couples TRBV19 to TRBJ2-3, with D tentatively TRBD1 (6 bases). The CDR3 is 15 amino acids. Looked up from germline, CDR1 is LNHDA and CDR2 is SQIVND (reference sequence). V was clipped by 6 bases and J by 2 bases, with 15 bases between them. In DNA, the CDR3 is TGTGCCAGTAGGATCTCAGGGGCACTCACAGATACGCAGTATTTT. Translated: CASRISGALTDTQYF.

The chain links TRBV6-5 to TRBJ2-6; D remains unclear. The V end lost 6 bases, the J end lost 1 base, and 10 bases lay between the germline ends. The CDR3 has 15 residues. Germline-derived CDR1 and CDR2 are MNHEY and SVGAGI. DNA of the CDR3: TGTGCCAGCAGGGTGGTTAGGTCTGGGGCCAACGTCCTGACTTTC. Its protein is CASRVVRSGANVLTF.

V and J are TRBV5-1 and TRBJ1-4; 10 positions agree with TRBD1. The germline CDR1 and CDR2 sequences are SGHRS and YFSETQ. This CDR3 region has 16 residues. V was pared by 0 bases and J by 8 bases, with 7 bases of the junction left unmatched. The CDR3 is CASSLGPTGGREKLFF. DNA of the CDR3: TGCGCCAGCAGCTTGGGGCCGACAGGGGGCAGGGAAAAACTGTTTTTT.

The rearrangement uses TRBV10-2 and TRBJ2-7, with 12 bases aligning to TRBD1. This CDR3 spans 15 amino acids. Germline CDR1 reads WSHSY; CDR2 reads SAAADI. Trimming removed 5 bases from V and 5 bases from J; junction bases left unmatched: 7. CDR3 nucleotide sequence: TGCGCCAGCAGTTCCGGGGGACAGGGGGCTAACGAGCAGTACTTC. It yields the protein CASSSGGQGANEQYF.